These T cell receptor beta chains were read from a single sample in a study of radiation and T cells in renal cell carcinoma. The method was immunoSEQ multiplex PCR; TCRdb's version includes in-frame clones alone and lacks a portion of them. This table holds 120,000 to 150,000 clones, 80% to 90% found once. The input for sequencing was blood, taken from a patient whose treatment included radiotherapy and nephrectomy. The source is a woman in her forties or fifties with renal cell carcinoma. CDR3s include the opening cysteine and the closing phenylalanine or tryptophan. D genes are given only for firm matches. Clone sizes are given selectively: once, few, many, or a class where the clone is expanded.

D gene | J gene | V gene | clone size | CDR3 DNA | CDR3 protein
NA | TRBJ2-3 | TRBV21-1 | once | TGTGCCAGCAGCAAAGGACAGCAGCCAGATACGCAGTATTTT | CASSKGQQPDTQYF
NA | TRBJ2-1 | TRBV6-6 | NA | TGTGCCAGCAGTACCGACAATGAGCAGTTCTTC | CASSTDNEQFF
NA | TRBJ1-5 | TRBV29-1 | NA | TGCAGCGTGCAGACTGCGCCTGGATATAGCAATCAGCCCCAGCATTTT | CSVQTAPGYSNQPQHF
NA | TRBJ1-6 | TRBV28 | NA | TGTGCCAGCAGTTTGGACAGTAATTCACCCCTCCACTTT | CASSLDSNSPLHF
NA | TRBJ1-4 | TRBV5-4 | NA | TGTGCCAGCAGCTTGGGGGGAGCGGGTGATGAAAAACTGTTTTTT | CASSLGGAGDEKLFF
NA | TRBJ1-1 | TRBV5-1 | NA | TGCGCCAGCAGCTTGGACGAGTGGCGTACGAACACTGAAGCTTTCTTT | CASSLDEWRTNTEAFF
NA | TRBJ1-6 | TRBV4-3 | NA | TGCGCCAGCAGCCAAGATTTTAGACAGGTGTGGGATAATTCACCCCTCCACTTT | CASSQDFRQVWDNSPLHF
TRBD1 | TRBJ2-2 | TRBV28 | NA | TGTGCCAGCAGCTCACCGGGACAGGGTTCCGGGGAGCTGTTTTTT | CASSSPGQGSGELFF
TRBD2 | TRBJ2-5 | TRBV9 | NA | TGTGCCAGCAGCGTAGAGGCGGGAGGAGAGACCCAGTACTTC | CASSVEAGGETQYF
NA | TRBJ2-7 | TRBV7-2 | few | TGTGCCAGCAGCCTACAGGGGGGGGCCTACGAGCAGTACTTC | CASSLQGGAYEQYF
NA | TRBJ2-1 | TRBV4-3 | NA | TGCGCCAGCAGCCAAGAACAGCACAATGAGCAGTTCTTC | CASSQEQHNEQFF
NA | TRBJ1-2 | TRBV6-5 | NA | TGTGCCAGCAGTTTCGACAGGAACGGCTACACCTTC | CASSFDRNGYTF
TRBD2 | TRBJ2-4 | TRBV4-3 | NA | TGCGCCAGCAGCCGGGACTACGCAGCCAAAAACATTCAGTACTTC | CASSRDYAAKNIQYF
NA | TRBJ1-2 | TRBV5-1 | NA | TGCGCCAGCAGCTTGGAGCAGGGTTCGGGCTACACCTTC | CASSLEQGSGYTF
NA | TRBJ2-6 | TRBV30 | NA | TGTGCCTGGAGTCGAGACCCCCAGGGTACGGGCGGGGCCAACGTCCTGACTTTC | CAWSRDPQGTGGANVLTF
TRBD1 | TRBJ1-5 | TRBV28 | NA | TGTGCCAGCAGCAAGACAGGGGGTGGTCAGCCCCAGCATTTT | CASSKTGGGQPQHF
NA | TRBJ1-1 | TRBV18 | NA | TGTGCCAGCTCACCCCGAAGGGATCACAACACTGAAGCTTTCTTT | CASSPRRDHNTEAFF
TRBD2 | TRBJ2-2 | TRBV9 | NA | TGTGCCAGCAGCAAGACCAGCGGGGGGGCGCGAACCGGGGAGCTGTTTTTT | CASSKTSGGARTGELFF
TRBD2 | TRBJ2-2 | TRBV7-6 | NA | TGTGCCAGCAGCCGCAAAACGAAACTAGCGGGGATCCCGAACACCGGGGAGCTGTTTTTT | CASSRKTKLAGIPNTGELFF
NA | TRBJ1-3 | TRBV6-5 | NA | TGTGCCAGCAAGGCTCGGGCCAACTCTGGAAACACCATATATTTT | CASKARANSGNTIYF
NA | TRBJ1-4 | TRBV11-1 | NA | TGTGCCAGCAGCTTAAGTCAAGGTGAAAAACTGTTTTTT | CASSLSQGEKLFF
TRBD2 | TRBJ2-3 | TRBV19 | NA | TGTGCCAGTAGTATAGACGGGACTAGCGGGACCCCTAGCACAGATACGCAGTATTTT | CASSIDGTSGTPSTDTQYF
TRBD1 | TRBJ2-2 | TRBV19 | NA | TGTGCCACTTATCACAGGGGGAACACCGGGGAGCTGTTTTTT | CATYHRGNTGELFF
TRBD1 | TRBJ2-7 | TRBV7-6 | NA | TGTGCCAGCAGCTTGTCACAGGGGGCGTCCTACGAGCAGTACTTC | CASSLSQGASYEQYF
NA | TRBJ2-2 | TRBV5-1 | few | TGCGCCAGCAGCGCGGACACAACCGGGGAGCTGTTTTTT | CASSADTTGELFF
NA | TRBJ2-3 | TRBV5-4 | NA | TGTGCCAGCAGCCTCCTTCAGAGTCTCACAGATACGCAGTATTTT | CASSLLQSLTDTQYF
NA | TRBJ2-2 | TRBV30 | few | TGTGCCTGGAGTGGTGCCAGGAGGAACACCGGGGAGCTGTTTTTT | CAWSGARRNTGELFF
NA | TRBJ2-4 | TRBV18 | few | TGTGCCAGCTCACCATTGGGCCCCAAAAACATTCAGTACTTC | CASSPLGPKNIQYF
TRBD2 | TRBJ2-3 | TRBV19 | once | TGTGCCAGTAGTATAGCGGGAGGAGTGGCAGATACGCAGTATTTT | CASSIAGGVADTQYF
TRBD1 | TRBJ2-2 | TRBV5-4 | NA | TGTGCCAGCAGTTCCGACAGGGGGCGCTCTGGCGGGGAGCTGTTTTTT | CASSSDRGRSGGELFF
NA | TRBJ1-2 | TRBV9 | few | TGTGCCAGCAGCGTAGTGGCAGGGGCCTTTGGCTACACCTTC | CASSVVAGAFGYTF
NA | TRBJ2-1 | TRBV9 | NA | TGTGCCAGCAGCGCCGACAATGAGCAGTTCTTC | CASSADNEQFF
NA | TRBJ2-7 | TRBV5-8 | NA | TGTGCCAGCAGCCCTAGGGAGTCTCAGCAATACTTC | CASSPRESQQYF
NA | TRBJ1-4 | TRBV4-2 | NA | TGTGCCAGCAGCCAAGGCAGGGAAAAACTGTTTTTT | CASSQGREKLFF
NA | TRBJ2-2 | TRBV6-4 | NA | TGTGCCAGCAGCTCCACGGAGCGGAGCACCGGGGAGCTGTTTTTT | CASSSTERSTGELFF
NA | TRBJ2-3 | TRBV5-6 | NA | TGTGCCAGCACGGTCTTGAGCGGCACAGATACGCAGTATTTT | CASTVLSGTDTQYF
NA | TRBJ1-2 | TRBV7-2 | NA | TGTGCCAGCAGCTTCGACGCGAGGTATGGCTACACCTTC | CASSFDARYGYTF
NA | TRBJ2-3 | TRBV4-3 | NA | TGCGCCAGCAGCCAAGGGAACACAGATACGCAGTATTTT | CASSQGNTDTQYF
TRBD1 | TRBJ1-2 | TRBV7-8 | once | TGTGCCAGCCGAGCCGACAGGGGCTATGGCTACACCTTC | CASRADRGYGYTF
NA | TRBJ1-3 | TRBV20-1 | once | TGCAGTGCCAGGGTACGCGGCACCATATATTTT | CSARVRGTIYF
TRBD1 | TRBJ1-5 | TRBV6-6 | NA | TGTGCCAGCAGCCGCGGACAGGGGCTCGTGAATCAGCCCCAGCATTTT | CASSRGQGLVNQPQHF
TRBD2 | TRBJ2-1 | TRBV28 | NA | TGTGCCAGCAGAATCATAGCGGGAGGGCCGATTGAGCAGTTCTTC | CASRIIAGGPIEQFF
NA | TRBJ2-1 | TRBV4-3 | NA | TGCGCCAGCAGCCATCAGGGTTCCTACAATGAGCAGTTCTTC | CASSHQGSYNEQFF
NA | TRBJ1-1 | TRBV6-1 | NA | TGTGCCAGCAGTGGCGACATATTGAACACTGAAGCTTTCTTT | CASSGDILNTEAFF
NA | TRBJ2-7 | TRBV19 | NA | TGTGCCAGTAGTATAGGGCTCGAGCAGTACTTC | CASSIGLEQYF
NA | TRBJ2-3 | TRBV28 | NA | TGTGCCAGCAGAAAGCGAGATACGCAGTATTTT | CASRKRDTQYF
NA | TRBJ1-3 | TRBV19 | NA | TGTGCCAGTAGTATCGTTGGAAACACCATATATTTT | CASSIVGNTIYF
TRBD1 | TRBJ1-1 | TRBV6-1 | NA | TGTGCCAGCAGTGACCTTCCGGGACAGGGGGCGCGCGCTGAAGCTTTCTTT | CASSDLPGQGARAEAFF
TRBD1 | TRBJ1-1 | TRBV5-1 | NA | TGCGCCAGCAGCAAACGGGACAGGGGGCAAGGCACTGAAGCTTTCTTT | CASSKRDRGQGTEAFF